A single sample gave rise to the 20 T cell receptor beta chains below, sequenced in a study of T cells in Graves' hyperthyroidism and ophthalmopathy. Amplification yielded TCR beta CDR3 regions, with RNA transcripts as the source. Using the HTBI primer set, a first-round RT-PCR was run on the TCR CDR3. TCRdb called the multiplex PCR reads again in MiXCR, with one record for every CDR3 protein. This table holds about 300,000 distinct CDR3 sequences, approximately 18% found once. The specimen was blood. The origin of the receptors is a middle-aged man with Graves' ophthalmopathy.

CDR3: CASSLHRGVAGYTF. For the CDR3, the DNA is TGTGCCAGCAGTTTACACAGGGGGGTTGCTGGCTACACCTTC. The genes are TRBV28 and TRBJ1-2; 8 bases map to TRBD1. The CDR3 sequence is 14 residues long. Germline assignment: CDR1 MDHEN and CDR2 SYDVKM. Trimming at V came to 2 bases and at J to 7 bases, leaving 6 bases not matched to a gene.

In this sample, this clonotype turned up many times. The CDR3 bases are TGTGCCAGCAGCCAAGACGACAGGGGCGAGCAGTACTTC. Translation gives CASSQDDRGEQYF. The rearrangement uses TRBV3-1 and TRBJ2-7; 8 nucleotides align to TRBD1. V was pared by 0 bases and J by 6 bases, with 1 base of the junction left unmatched. Germline V gene lookup returns CDR1 LGHDT and CDR2 YNNKEL (reference sequence). The CDR3 covers 13 residues.

This chain joins TRBV12-5 and TRBJ2-1; D may correspond to TRBD1 or TRBD2 (5 bases each). The CDR3 is 14 amino acids. V lost 4 bases to trimming and J lost 8 bases, with 15 bases between them. From germline, CDR1 is LGHNT and CDR2 FRNRAP. This CDR3 reads CASGSTGSGDEQFF. The CDR3 DNA reads TGTGCTAGTGGTTCCACAGGATCCGGGGATGAGCAGTTCTTC.

This chain uses TRBV6-4 with TRBJ2-3; 7 bases align to TRBD2. Looked up from germline, CDR1 is MRHNA and CDR2 is SNTAGT. The length of the CDR3 is 15 residues. V was pared by 3 bases and J by 5 bases, with 8 bases of the junction left unmatched. The CDR3 loop reads CASSEKGGSGDTQYF. CDR3 coding DNA: TGTGCCAGCAGTGAAAAAGGCGGGAGTGGAGATACGCAGTATTTT.

CDR3 sequence (DNA): TGTGCCAGCAGCGACCCTCGGACAGTTCAGCAGCCCCAGCATTTT. Protein product: CASSDPRTVQQPQHF. The chain uses TRBV6-2 or TRBV6-3 and TRBJ1-5; the D gene is possibly TRBD1 (6 bases). The CDR3 runs 15 residues. CDR1 is MNHEY, CDR2 SVGEGT, per germline. With 6 bases removed from V and 7 bases from J, the gap between germline ends came to 19 bases.

This clonotype was recorded at least ten times. The V gene is TRBV30, the J gene TRBJ1-1; D possibly corresponds to TRBD1 (6 bases). The CDR3 has 13 residues. V was pared by 4 bases and J by 1 base, with 10 bases between. The germline V gene has CDR1 GTSNPN and CDR2 SVGIG (reference sequence). In nucleotides, the CDR3 is TGTGCCTGGAAGCTCAGGGGGAACACTGAAGCTTTCTTT. Translated, it gives CAWKLRGNTEAFF.

This clonotype was counted at least ten times. The rearrangement uses TRBV2 and TRBJ2-1; 12 nucleotides align to TRBD2. V was pared by 4 bases and J by 0 bases, with 10 bases of the junction left unmatched. Germline V CDR1 and CDR2: SNHLY, FYNNEI. This CDR3 is 19 amino acids long. CDR3 bases: TGTGCCAGCAGTGGGTGGACTAGCGGGAAAAAAAACTCCTACAATGAGCAGTTCTTC. Amino acid sequence: CASSGWTSGKKNSYNEQFF.

This clonotype was seen many times. V is TRBV9 and J is TRBJ2-7, with 10 positions matching TRBD1. From germline, CDR1 is SGDLS and CDR2 YYNGEE. V gave up 0 bases and J gave up 3 bases; unmatched junction bases: 3. This CDR3 has 15 amino acids. The CDR3 nucleotides are TGTGCCAGCAGCGTAGGAGGACAGGGGGGCTACGAGCAGTACTTC. It translates to CASSVGGQGGYEQYF. Variable domain in full (rest from reference TRBV9 and TRBJ2-7): DSGVTQTPKHLITATGQRVTLRCSPRSGDLSVYWYQQSLDQGLQFLIQYYNGEERAKGNILERFSAQQFPDLHSELNLSSLELGDSALYFCASSVGGQGGYEQYFGPGTRLTVT.

This clonotype has ten or more counts. The chain is built from TRBV19 and TRBJ2-1; 8 bases fit TRBD2. The CDR3 is made up of 16 amino acids. With V trimmed by 5 bases and J by 9 bases, 15 bases remained unmatched. CDR1 is LNHDA, CDR2 SQIVND, per germline (reference sequence). The CDR3 sequence: CASSSPGTRGVGEQFF. The CDR3 DNA reads as TGTGCCAGTAGTTCGCCCGGGACTAGGGGTGTGGGTGAGCAGTTCTTC.

In DNA, the CDR3 is TGCAGACCGGGGTTAGGGGATCTCGGCGAGCAGTACTTC. It codes for CRPGLGDLGEQYF. The V and J genes are TRBV29-1 and TRBJ2-7; the D call may be TRBD1 or TRBD2 (5 bases each). CDR1 and CDR2 (germline): SQVTM, ANQGSEA. The CDR3 extends over 13 amino acids.

In this sample, this clonotype turned up many times. This rearrangement joins TRBV20-1 to TRBJ2-3; maybe TRBD2 (5 bases). Germline CDR1 reads DFQATT; CDR2 reads SNEGSKA (reference sequence). This CDR3 spans 13 amino acids. The V gene lost 6 bases and the J gene lost 6 bases, with 16 bases spanning the gap. CDR3: CSAGRRAADTQYF. CDR3 in DNA: TGCAGTGCCGGCCGGCGAGCGGCGGATACGCAGTATTTT.

This clonotype was counted only a few times. The genes are TRBV4-1 and TRBJ2-7, with TRBD2 matching 7 bases. V shed 2 bases and J 6 bases; nucleotides not matched to a gene: 10. The CDR3 extends over 15 amino acids. Germline V gives CDR1 MGHRA, CDR2 YSYEKL. CDR3 amino acids: CASSQLGGRILEQYF. CDR3 nucleotide sequence: TGCGCCAGCAGCCAATTGGGCGGGAGAATTCTCGAGCAGTACTTC.

Turning to this clonotype: Relative to the germline gene, one junction end is altered; a read error may explain this. The V gene is TRBV28, the J gene TRBJ2-6; D ambiguous. CDR3 length: 16 residues. CDR1 MDHEN and CDR2 SYDVKM come from the germline V gene. CDR3 sequence: CAGRPNGVAGANVLTF. The CDR3 DNA follows: TGTGCCGGCAGACCGAATGGGGTGGCTGGGGCCAACGTCCTGACTTTC.

This clonotype has just a few counts. The chain recombines TRBV12-3 or TRBV12-4 with TRBJ2-2, with a tentative D call TRBD2 (6 bases). The CDR3 runs 14 residues. V was trimmed by 6 bases and J by 4 bases, leaving 12 bases between them. This chain's CDR3 is CASREGAGTGELFF. CDR3 DNA: TGTGCCAGCAGAGAGGGAGCGGGCACCGGGGAGCTGTTTTTT.

The gene calls are TRBV6-1 and TRBJ1-1; no clear D. Trimming shortened V by 11 bases and J by 1 base, and 8 bases separated the two germline ends. The CDR3 consists of 11 residues. Germline V gives CDR1 MNHNS, CDR2 SASEGT. CDR3 amino acids: CAGKRNTEAFF. CDR3 DNA sequence: TGTGCCGGAAAGAGGAACACTGAAGCTTTCTTT.

This chain links TRBV14 with TRBJ2-1, with 8 nucleotides matching TRBD2. The J segment lost 1 base and the V segment lost 6 bases, leaving 5 bases of the junction unmatched. The germline gives CDR1 SGHDN, CDR2 FVKESK. This CDR3 contains 15 residues. Written as DNA, the CDR3 is TGTGCCAGCAGTATAACGGGAGGGTCCTACAATGAGCAGTTCTTC. Its protein product is CASSITGGSYNEQFF.

V and J are TRBV6-1 and TRBJ1-2; D unresolved. Per germline, CDR1 MNHNS and CDR2 SASEGT. Trimming pared 3 bases from V and 3 bases from J, leaving 2 bases between. The CDR3 is 11 amino acids. CDR3 amino acids: CASSDHYGYTF. CDR3 sequence (DNA): TGTGCCAGCAGTGACCACTATGGCTACACCTTC.

This clonotype was seen many times. The chain joins TRBV5-1 to TRBJ1-1, with no clear D. The germline gives CDR1 SGHRS, CDR2 YFSETQ. There are 13 residues in the CDR3. Trimming shortened V by 4 bases and J by 1 base, and 8 bases separated the two germline ends. Written as DNA, the CDR3 is TGCGCCAGCAGCCCCCTTGCGAACACTGAAGCTTTCTTT. Its protein product is CASSPLANTEAFF.

This clonotype has ten or more counts. The chain links TRBV2 to TRBJ1-1, with D perhaps TRBD1 (5 bases). In germline, CDR1 is SNHLY, CDR2 FYNNEI. This CDR3 is built from 14 residues. V was pared by 3 bases and J by 3 bases, with 11 bases between. The CDR3 loop reads CASSDRQSYTEAFF. Here the CDR3 DNA reads TGTGCCAGCAGTGATAGACAGTCGTACACTGAAGCTTTCTTT.

This clonotype was found many times. The rearrangement uses TRBV20-1 and TRBJ2-7; D remains unclear. Germline CDR1 reads DFQATT; CDR2 reads SNEGSKA (reference sequence). The V and J ends lost 3 bases and 2 bases respectively, with 8 bases between them. CDR3 length equals 12 residues. The CDR3 nucleotides are TGCAGTGCTAGTCTAGACGCCTACGAGCAGTACTTC. Translation gives CSASLDAYEQYF.